The 20 T cell receptor beta chains below were found in one sample sequenced in a study of T cell clonotyping in hematopoietic cell transplantation. Clones were read by immunoSEQ multiplex PCR, and TCRdb kept only the in-frame ones, dropping some. The sample lists fewer than 25,000 clones, approximately 79% occurring once. The sequenced material came from peripheral blood mononuclear cells. These receptors originate from a man aged 55 to 69 in good health. Some clones in this sample may be carry-over from other donors' samples.

The gene calls are TRBV5-1 and TRBJ1-2, with D unresolved. The CDR3 covers 8 residues. Trimming pared 6 bases from V and 12 bases from J, leaving 6 bases between. CDR1 and CDR2 (germline): SGHRS, YFSETQ. The CDR3 is CASTKDTF. The CDR3 DNA follows: TGCGCCAGCACCAAGGACACCTTC.

This chain uses TRBV27 with TRBJ1-4; TRBD1 agrees at 9 bases. The germline V gene encodes CDR1 MNHEY and CDR2 SMNVEV (reference sequence). CDR3 length: 16 amino acids. Unmatched junction bases numbered 7, after V lost 7 bases and J lost 1 base. As DNA, the CDR3 is TGTGCCAGCACCGCGAACAGGGGGCTAACTAATGAAAAACTGTTTTTT. Translated: CASTANRGLTNEKLFF.

This clone showed up just once. The chain links TRBV5-6 to TRBJ2-3; D uncertain. This CDR3 spans 12 amino acids. Trimming shortened V by 1 base and J by 2 bases, and 2 bases separated the two germline ends. CDR1 and CDR2 (germline): SGHDT, YYEEEE. The CDR3 here is CASSLYTDTQYF. The DNA for the CDR3 is TGTGCCAGCAGCTTGTACACAGATACGCAGTATTTT.

The chain is built from TRBV7-2 and TRBJ1-1; weak D call: TRBD1 (5 bases). The length of the CDR3 is 13 residues. Trimming removed 2 bases at V and 5 bases at J, with 9 bases between. CDR1 is SGHTA, CDR2 FQGNSA, per germline. The CDR3 loop is CASSLSEGTEAFF. The CDR3 DNA reads TGTGCCAGCAGCTTATCGGAGGGGACTGAAGCTTTCTTT.

The rearrangement uses TRBV5-1 and TRBJ2-5, with a tentative D call TRBD2 (7 bases). CDR3 length: 15 residues. Germline V gene sequence: CDR1 SGHRS, CDR2 YFSETQ. V lost 0 bases and J lost 4, with 13 bases in between. The CDR3 spells CASSLEGGGLETQYF. CDR3 bases: TGCGCCAGCAGCTTGGAAGGGGGAGGGTTAGAGACCCAGTACTTC.

In nucleotides, the CDR3 is TGTGCCAGCACCCTAGGGGGGGGGACCACTGAAGCTTTCTTT. As protein: CASTLGGGTTEAFF. The V and J genes are TRBV28 and TRBJ1-1, with D possibly TRBD1 on 6 matching bases. This CDR3 region has 14 residues. Germline CDR1 reads MDHEN; CDR2 reads SYDVKM. V shed 7 bases and J shed 4 bases, with 16 bases lying between them.

This CDR3 reads CASSLSGVLPYEQYF. CDR3 DNA: TGCGCCAGCAGCTTAAGCGGTGTCTTGCCCTACGAGCAGTACTTC. This chain uses TRBV5-1 with TRBJ2-7, with D possibly being TRBD2 (5 bases). CDR1 is SGHRS, CDR2 YFSETQ, per germline. The CDR3 is 15 amino acids. The ends were cut back, 2 bases at V and 2 bases at J, with 14 bases in the middle.

The gene calls are TRBV6-1 and TRBJ2-7; D is tentatively TRBD1 or TRBD2 (5 bases each). Germline CDR1 and CDR2: MNHNS and SASEGT. The V and J ends lost 7 bases and 2 bases respectively, with 18 bases between them. CDR3 length equals 15 residues. CDR3 amino acids: CASIAGPFGAYEQYF. In DNA form, the CDR3 reads TGTGCCAGCATCGCAGGGCCCTTCGGGGCCTACGAGCAGTACTTC.

The chain couples TRBV7-2 to TRBJ1-2, with 8 bases matching TRBD1. The CDR3 extends over 13 amino acids. Trimming cost V 5 bases and J 6 bases; bases outside gene matches: 5. Germline V lookup: CDR1 SGHTA, CDR2 FQGNSA. The CDR3 region has the DNA TGTGCCAGCAGCCGGACAGGGTTAGATGGCTACACCTTC. Protein: CASSRTGLDGYTF.

This chain connects TRBV19 to TRBJ1-5, with 9 bases aligning to TRBD1. Looked up from germline, CDR1 is LNHDA and CDR2 is SQIVND (reference sequence). Trimming at V came to 2 bases and at J to 7 bases, leaving 3 bases not matched to a gene. The CDR3 runs to 14 residues. This CDR3 is CASSINRGRQPQHF. In DNA form, the CDR3 reads TGTGCCAGTAGTATAAACAGGGGGCGCCAGCCCCAGCATTTT.

The rearrangement links TRBV11-2 to TRBJ1-6, with D possibly matching TRBD1 (5 bases). The germline V gene has CDR1 SGHAT and CDR2 FQNNGV. Trimming removed 4 bases at V and 4 bases at J, with 14 bases between. The CDR3 consists of 16 residues. The CDR3, as DNA: TGTGCCAGCAGCTCGGTAACAGGTTTTTATAATTCACCCCTCCACTTT. Protein product: CASSSVTGFYNSPLHF.

The J gene is TRBJ1-1, the V gene TRBV25-1, with 9 bases matching TRBD1. J lost 4 bases, V lost 0 bases, and 9 bases had no gene match. The CDR3 extends over 17 amino acids. The germline gives CDR1 MGHDK, CDR2 SYGVNS. Here the CDR3 DNA reads TGTGCCAGCAGTGAATATATTTGGGGACAGGGTATCACTGAAGCTTTCTTT. Translation: CASSEYIWGQGITEAFF.

This clone was detected once. V is TRBV30 and J is TRBJ1-6; 9 bases align to TRBD1. This CDR3 spans 14 amino acids. Germline trimming cut 0 bases from V and 7 bases from J; bases unmatched to any gene: 1. The germline V gene encodes CDR1 GTSNPN and CDR2 SVGIG (reference sequence). CDR3 in DNA: TGTGCCTGGAGTGTAGGACAGGGGAATTCACCCCTCCACTTT. This translates into CAWSVGQGNSPLHF.

In this sample, this clone turned up a few times. The chain has TRBV11-2 and TRBJ1-2, with 8 bases matching TRBD1. CDR3 size: 16 residues. From germline, CDR1 is SGHAT and CDR2 FQNNGV. Trimming took 1 base from V and 3 from J; bases not matched to a gene: 7. The CDR3 sequence: CASSLVGQGLDYGYTF. CDR3 in DNA: TGTGCCAGCAGCTTAGTTGGACAGGGCCTTGACTATGGCTACACCTTC. The whole variable domain, filled in from reference TRBV11-2 and TRBJ1-2, reads EAGVAQSPRYKIIEKRQSVAFWCNPISGHATLYWYQQILGQGPKLLIQFQNNGVVDDSQLPKDRFSAERLKGVDSTLKIQPAKLEDSAVYLCASSLVGQGLDYGYTFGSGTRLTVV.

V and J are TRBV30 and TRBJ1-3; D not certain. Trimming shortened V by 5 bases and J by 0 bases, and 8 bases separated the two germline ends. The CDR3 runs to 13 residues. In germline, CDR1 is GTSNPN, CDR2 SVGIG (reference sequence). The CDR3 bases are TGTGCCTGGGATGGGATCTCTGGAAACACCATATATTTT. This codes for CAWDGISGNTIYF.

This chain connects TRBV5-6 to TRBJ1-5; D gene unclear. The germline V gene has CDR1 SGHDT and CDR2 YYEEEE. The CDR3 runs 14 residues. V shed 4 bases and J shed 2 bases, with 10 bases lying between them. CDR3: CASSTGRGNQPQHF. The CDR3, as DNA: TGTGCCAGCAGCACGGGTAGGGGCAATCAGCCCCAGCATTTT.

The rearrangement uses TRBV6-5 and TRBJ1-4; perhaps TRBD1 as D (5 bases). Trimming removed 5 bases from V and 8 bases from J, with 15 bases in between. This CDR3 contains 14 residues. Germline V gene sequence: CDR1 MNHEY, CDR2 SVGAGI. The CDR3 loop reads CASSVSGPWEKLFF. The CDR3 region has the DNA TGTGCCAGCAGTGTGTCGGGACCCTGGGAAAAACTGTTTTTT.

V usage is TRBV7-8 and J usage is TRBJ1-6, with 10 nucleotides matching TRBD1. Losses at the gene ends were 2 bases for V and 8 bases for J; bases not matched to a gene: 3. The CDR3 loop spans 15 amino acids. Germline CDR1 and CDR2: SGHVS and FQNEAQ. CDR3 bases: TGTGCCAGCAGCTTAAGGGACAGGGGATATTCACCCCTCCACTTT. The encoded protein is CASSLRDRGYSPLHF.

This clone was observed a few times. V usage is TRBV11-2 and J usage is TRBJ1-2; D uncertain. The ends were cut back, 1 base at V and 4 bases at J, with 13 bases in the middle. CDR1 SGHAT and CDR2 FQNNGV come from the germline V gene. CDR3 size: 15 residues. For the CDR3, the DNA is TGTGCCAGCAGCTTAGGGGGAAGTAATCCCTATGGCTACACCTTC. This encodes CASSLGGSNPYGYTF.

The chain couples TRBV5-8 to TRBJ1-5, with TRBD1 matching 10 bases. The germline CDR1 and CDR2 sequences are SGHTS and YDEGEE. The junction had 3 bases not matched to a gene; V was cut back by 3 bases and J by 3 bases. There are 15 residues in the CDR3. CDR3 coding DNA: TGTGCCAGCAGCTCGACAGGGGGCAACAATCAGCCCCAGCATTTT. It yields the protein CASSSTGGNNQPQHF.